This T cell receptor beta chain comes out of a study of cytomegalovirus exposure and HLA in healthy donors. PCR was performed using 60 Vbeta and 13 Jbeta primers. The assay was immunoSEQ multiplex PCR, and TCRdb's table has in-frame clones only and misses some. The sample shows around 53,000 clones, about three quarters of them seen only once. Germline lookup yields CDR1 SGHTA and CDR2 FQGNSA. The V gene lost 8 bases and the J gene lost 5 bases, with 12 bases spanning the gap. The CDR3 covers 12 residues. The receptor was isolated from a young man in good health and CMV-seronegative. The chain employs TRBV7-2 and TRBJ1-2; D is undetermined. Source material: PBMCs. Here the CDR3 reads CASSLREYGYTF. For the CDR3, the DNA is TGTGCCAGCTCCTTGAGGGAGTATGGCTACACCTTC.